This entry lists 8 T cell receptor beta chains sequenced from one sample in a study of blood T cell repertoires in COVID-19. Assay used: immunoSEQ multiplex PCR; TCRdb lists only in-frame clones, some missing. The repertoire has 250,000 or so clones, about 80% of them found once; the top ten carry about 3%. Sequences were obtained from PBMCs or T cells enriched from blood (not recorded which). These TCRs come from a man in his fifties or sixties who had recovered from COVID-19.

The CDR3 region is CASSDDGRGVLGNTIYF. CDR3 sequence (DNA): TGTGCCAGCAGTGACGACGGCAGGGGAGTTCTTGGAAACACCATATATTTT. This rearrangement joins TRBV6-4 to TRBJ1-3; D possibly corresponds to TRBD1 (6 bases). Trimming shortened V by 2 bases and J by 3 bases, and 17 bases separated the two germline ends. CDR1 is MRHNA, CDR2 SNTAGT, per germline. The CDR3 sequence is 17 residues long.

CDR3 in DNA: TGCGCCAGCAGCCAGCTTCTAGCGGGCGCCGGCGGCGAGCAGTACTTC. Translating gives CASSQLLAGAGGEQYF. J is TRBJ2-7 and V is TRBV4-1; 8 positions agree with TRBD2. V shed 3 bases and J 6 bases; nucleotides not matched to a gene: 13. Per germline, CDR1 MGHRA and CDR2 YSYEKL. This CDR3 region has 16 residues.

The DNA for the CDR3 is TGTGCCAGCAGTGATATATTCACTGGTACGGGCTACACCTTC. Translation: CASSDIFTGTGYTF. This chain uses TRBV2 with TRBJ1-2; D not resolved. From germline, CDR1 is SNHLY and CDR2 FYNNEI. The V end lost 3 bases, the J end lost 8 bases, and 16 bases lay between the germline ends. The CDR3 has 14 residues.

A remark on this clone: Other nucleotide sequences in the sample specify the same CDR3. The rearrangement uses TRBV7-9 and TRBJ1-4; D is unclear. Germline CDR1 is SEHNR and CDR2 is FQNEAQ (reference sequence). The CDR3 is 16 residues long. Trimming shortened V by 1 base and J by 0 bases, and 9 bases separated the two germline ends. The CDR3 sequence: CASSLVSGATNEKLFF. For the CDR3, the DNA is TGTGCCAGCAGCTTAGTATCGGGTGCAACTAATGAAAAACTGTTTTTT.

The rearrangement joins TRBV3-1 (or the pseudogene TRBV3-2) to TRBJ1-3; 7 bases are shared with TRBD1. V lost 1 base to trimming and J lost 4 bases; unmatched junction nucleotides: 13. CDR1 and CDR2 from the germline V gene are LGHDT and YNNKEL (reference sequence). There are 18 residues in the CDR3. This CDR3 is CASSQVNLATGLGNTIYF. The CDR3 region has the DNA TGTGCCAGCAGCCAAGTGAATCTTGCGACAGGGCTCGGAAACACCATATATTTT.

The CDR3 reads CASSISGVRSYEQYF. In nucleotides, the CDR3 is TGTGCCAGTAGTATATCGGGGGTAAGGTCCTACGAGCAGTACTTC. The chain couples TRBV19 to TRBJ2-7; possible D gene TRBD2, 6 bases. The CDR3 spans 15 residues. The germline CDR1 and CDR2 sequences are LNHDA and SQIVND (reference sequence). Trimming took 2 bases from V and 1 from J, leaving 12 bases between them.

The CDR3 nucleotides read TGTGCCAGCAGTTCCCTTCAACGGGGAACCTACGAGCAGTACTTC. It specifies CASSSLQRGTYEQYF. V and J are TRBV6-5 and TRBJ2-7, with a tentative D call TRBD2 (5 bases). In germline, CDR1 is MNHEY, CDR2 SVGAGI. The CDR3 consists of 15 residues. The V end was cut by 4 bases, the J end by 2 bases, with 15 bases between.

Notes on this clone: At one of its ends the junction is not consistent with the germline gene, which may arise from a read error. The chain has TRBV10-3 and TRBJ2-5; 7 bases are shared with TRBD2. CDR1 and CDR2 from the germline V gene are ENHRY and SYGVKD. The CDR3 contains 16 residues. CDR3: CAISVGGSGFGEIQYF. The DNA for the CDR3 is TGTGCCATCAGTGTCGGCGGGAGCGGGTTCGGGGAGATCCAGTACTTC.